Described below is a single TCR beta chain sequence and its context. What it recognizes is unknown. Assay used: immunoSEQ multiplex PCR; TCRdb lists only in-frame clones, some missing. Of around 90,000 clones listed, about 94% were seen once; the top ten hold about 0.2%. The CDR3 contains 13 residues. The germline V and J ends were trimmed by 5 bases and 4 bases, with 11 bases remaining between them. Germline values: CDR1 MNHEY, CDR2 SMNVEV (reference sequence). These data come from a study of graft-versus-host responses after intestinal transplantation. This sample comprised unstimulated CD4+ T cells sorted from spleen or lymph node cells, obtained before transplant. This sequence joins TRBV27 and TRBJ1-1; the D gene is possibly TRBD1 (6 bases). The clonotype comes from a human donor who was the organ donor for an intestinal transplant. The CDR3 DNA is TGTGCCAGCAGTCAGGGGCGCGGCACTGAAGCTTTCTTT. This translates into CASSQGRGTEAFF.